This TCR beta chain was identified during a study of T cell responses to AZD1222 COVID-19 vaccine. Overall study results and limits: Spike regions recognized by vaccine-associated CD4 TCRs spanned the protein, led by 160-218 and 743-854.

V was cut by 7 bases and J by 1 base, with 19 bases left in between. The CDR3 loop spans 16 amino acids. CDR1 is LNHDA and CDR2 is SQIVND in the germline V gene (reference sequence). The method was immunoSEQ multiplex PCR; TCRdb's version includes in-frame clones alone and lacks a portion of them. The sample lists approximately 140,000 clones; almost 90% were seen once. Concerning this clone itself: The antigen remains unidentified.

This chain links TRBV19 with TRBJ1-1, with a weak D call TRBD1 (6 bases). The receptor was derived from an adult who received the AZD1222 COVID-19 vaccine. The source material was peripheral blood, sampled 28 days after the second AZD1222 dose. The CDR3 DNA reads as TGTGCCAGTACAGCGGGACATCAAAGGCAGAACACTGAAGCTTTCTTT. This sequence encodes CASTAGHQRQNTEAFF.